This T cell receptor (beta chain) is from a study of response to subunit inactivated influenza vaccine. Broader study findings: The authors suggested that few new T cells are recruited per seasonal influenza vaccination.

V lost 4 bases, J lost 3 bases, and 12 bases lay in between. CDR3 length equals 15 residues. In germline, CDR1 is LGHDT, CDR2 YNNKEL (reference sequence). In its sample, this clonotype was seen once. Its antigen is as yet unknown. TCRdb redid the calling of the RT-PCR reads with MiXCR, one entry per CDR3 protein. The data contain about 520,000 distinct CDR3 sequences, roughly 27% of them singletons. This material consisted of CD4+ T cells sorted from PBMCs, taken less than 6 days after vaccination. The chain has TRBV3-1 and TRBJ2-2; D call uncertain. This clonotype was obtained from a man aged 50 to 59 who received an inactivated influenza vaccine. In DNA form, the CDR3 reads TGTGCCAGCAGCCTCCGAGGAACTTACACCGGGGAGCTGTTTTTT. Translation: CASSLRGTYTGELFF.